This TCR beta chain was identified in a study of PD-1 blockade in classical Hodgkin lymphoma. This table comes from immunoSEQ multiplex PCR, and its TCRdb copy is limited to in-frame clones, with some not included. The sample consists of 32,000 or so clones, roughly nine tenths of them appearing once. Germline V gene data show CDR1 as MNHEY and CDR2 as SMNVEV (reference sequence). The CDR3 is made up of 14 amino acids. V lost 7 bases, J lost 1 base, and 10 bases lay in between. In its sample, this clone was seen once. Its matching antigen is unknown. The time point: cycle 4 day 1 (C4D1), after more than 5 weeks of nivolumab. Following autologous stem cell transplantation, relapse occurred in every patient, and exposure to brentuximab vedotin varied. CD4+ T cells were purified from thawed PBMCs by magnetic negative selection. Study-wide results and caveats: Reported findings placed baseline TCR diversity lower in newly diagnosed patients (compared with healthy donors). Exclusion covered patients beginning nivolumab under 1 year post-ASCT.

This sequence was found in a human donor with classical Hodgkin lymphoma. This chain connects TRBV27 to TRBJ2-2; no reliable D call. Sequenced here: CD4+ T cells from blood, sampled before the fourth cycle of nivolumab. CDR3 amino acids: CASKLAENTGELFF. CDR3 bases: TGTGCCAGCAAGTTGGCGGAGAACACCGGGGAGCTGTTTTTT.